This paragraph reports one TCR beta chain. The antigen remains undetermined. TCRdb redid the calling of the 5' RACE reads with MiXCR, one entry per CDR3 protein. Among a few hundred thousand distinct CDR3 sequences, approximately 9.6% were seen once, and the ten largest hold 3%. The data are from a study of identical twins. The CDR3 length is 11 residues. Germline CDR1 SGHTA, CDR2 FQGNSA. V dropped 3 bases and J dropped 9 bases, with 6 bases sitting between them. Findings of the study overall: Conclusions relied on cross-sectional statistical analysis, not following the same donors.

These data also formed part of another study, on yellow fever vaccine responses in identical twins.

The TCR originated in a woman under 30 in good health. This chain joins TRBV7-2 and TRBJ2-1; D is undetermined. Source material: PBMCs. CDR3 residues: CASSFSTEQFF. The CDR3 bases are TGTGCCAGCAGCTTTAGCACTGAGCAGTTCTTC.